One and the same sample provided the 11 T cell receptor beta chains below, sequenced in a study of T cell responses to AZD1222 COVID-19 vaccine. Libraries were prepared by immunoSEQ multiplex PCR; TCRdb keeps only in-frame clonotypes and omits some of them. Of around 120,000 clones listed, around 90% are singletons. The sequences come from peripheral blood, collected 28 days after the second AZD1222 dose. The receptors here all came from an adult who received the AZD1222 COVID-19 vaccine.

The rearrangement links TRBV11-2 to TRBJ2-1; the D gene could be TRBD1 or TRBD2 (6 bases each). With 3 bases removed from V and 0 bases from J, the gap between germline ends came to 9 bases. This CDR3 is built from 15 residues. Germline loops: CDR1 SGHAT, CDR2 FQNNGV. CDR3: CASSFWGASYNEQFF. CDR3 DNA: TGTGCCAGCAGCTTTTGGGGGGCCTCCTACAATGAGCAGTTCTTC.

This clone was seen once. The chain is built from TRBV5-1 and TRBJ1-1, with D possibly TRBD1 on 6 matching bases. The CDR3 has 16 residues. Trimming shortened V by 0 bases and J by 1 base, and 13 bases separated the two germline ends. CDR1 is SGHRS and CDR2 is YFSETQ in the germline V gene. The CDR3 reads CASSLELGRGNTEAFF. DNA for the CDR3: TGCGCCAGCAGCTTGGAACTAGGCAGGGGGAACACTGAAGCTTTCTTT.

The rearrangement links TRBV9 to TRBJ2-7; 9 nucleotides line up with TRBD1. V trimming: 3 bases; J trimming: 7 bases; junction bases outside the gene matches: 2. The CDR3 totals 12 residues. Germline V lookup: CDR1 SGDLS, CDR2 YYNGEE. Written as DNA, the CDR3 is TGTGCCAGCAGCGGGGACAGGGAAGAGCAGTACTTC. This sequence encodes CASSGDREEQYF.

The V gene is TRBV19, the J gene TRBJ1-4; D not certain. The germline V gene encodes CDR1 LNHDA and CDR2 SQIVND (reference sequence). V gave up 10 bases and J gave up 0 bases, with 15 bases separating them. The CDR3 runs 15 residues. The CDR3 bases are TGTGCCACCTCTGAATTGTCCGCAACTAATGAAAAACTGTTTTTT. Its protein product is CATSELSATNEKLFF.

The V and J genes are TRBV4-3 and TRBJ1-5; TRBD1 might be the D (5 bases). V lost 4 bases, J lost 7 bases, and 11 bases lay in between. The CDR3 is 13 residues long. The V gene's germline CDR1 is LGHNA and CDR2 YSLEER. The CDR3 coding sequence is TGCGCCAGCAGCCTCGGGACTGAACAGCCCCAGCATTTT. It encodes CASSLGTEQPQHF.

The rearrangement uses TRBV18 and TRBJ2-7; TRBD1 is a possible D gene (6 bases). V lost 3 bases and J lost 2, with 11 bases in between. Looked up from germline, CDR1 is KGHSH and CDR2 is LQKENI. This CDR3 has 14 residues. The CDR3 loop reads CASSPGAGAYEQYF. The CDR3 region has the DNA TGTGCCAGCTCACCGGGGGCAGGGGCCTACGAGCAGTACTTC.

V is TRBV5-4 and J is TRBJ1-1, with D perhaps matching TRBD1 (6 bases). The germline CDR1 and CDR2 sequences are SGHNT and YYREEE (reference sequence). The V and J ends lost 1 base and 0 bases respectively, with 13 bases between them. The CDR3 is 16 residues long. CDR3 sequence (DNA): TGTGCCAGCAGCTTGAACAGGGCGGTAATGAACACTGAAGCTTTCTTT. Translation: CASSLNRAVMNTEAFF.

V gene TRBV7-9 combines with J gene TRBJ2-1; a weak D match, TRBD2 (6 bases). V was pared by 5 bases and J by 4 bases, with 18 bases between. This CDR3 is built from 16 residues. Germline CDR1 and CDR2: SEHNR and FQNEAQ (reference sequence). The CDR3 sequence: CASSMLGAGPYNEQFF. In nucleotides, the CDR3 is TGTGCCAGCAGCATGCTAGGGGCGGGACCATACAATGAGCAGTTCTTC. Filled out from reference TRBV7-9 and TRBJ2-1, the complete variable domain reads DTGVSQNPRHKITKRGQNVTFRCDPISEHNRLYWYRQTLGQGPEFLTYFQNEAQLEKSRLLSDRFSAERPKGSFSTLEIQRTEQGDSAMYLCASSMLGAGPYNEQFFGPGTRLTVL.

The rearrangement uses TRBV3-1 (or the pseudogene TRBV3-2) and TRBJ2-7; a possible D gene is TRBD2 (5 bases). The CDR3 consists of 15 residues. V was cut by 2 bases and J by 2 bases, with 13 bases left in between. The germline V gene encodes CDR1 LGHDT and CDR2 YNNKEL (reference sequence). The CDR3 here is CASSQYLGETYEQYF. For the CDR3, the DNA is TGTGCCAGCAGCCAATATCTGGGAGAAACCTACGAGCAGTACTTC.

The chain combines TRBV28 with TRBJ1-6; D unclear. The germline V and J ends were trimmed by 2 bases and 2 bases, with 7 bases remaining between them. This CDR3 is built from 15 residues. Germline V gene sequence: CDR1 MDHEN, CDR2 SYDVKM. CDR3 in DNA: TGTGCCAGCAGTTTAGTGGCTCCCTATAATTCACCCCTCCACTTT. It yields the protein CASSLVAPYNSPLHF.

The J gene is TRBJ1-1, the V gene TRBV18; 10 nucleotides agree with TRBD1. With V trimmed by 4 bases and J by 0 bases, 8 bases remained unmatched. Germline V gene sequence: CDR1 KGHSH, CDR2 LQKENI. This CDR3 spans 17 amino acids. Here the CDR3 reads CASSLGTGELMNTEAFF. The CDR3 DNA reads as TGTGCCAGCTCACTCGGGACAGGGGAACTTATGAACACTGAAGCTTTCTTT.